A single sample gave rise to the 20 T cell receptor beta chains below, sequenced in a study of regulatory T cells in long-lasting Graves disease. Libraries of TCR beta came from iRepertoire HTBI primers plus Arm-PCR of CDR3 regions. TCRdb fed the multiplex PCR reads into MiXCR, producing one record per CDR3 protein. The sample lists 350,000 to 450,000 distinct CDR3 sequences; less than 25% were seen once. Time point reported: persistent/refractory GD, antithyroid drugs over 5 years with positive TRAb. RNA extracted from PBMCs served as the sequencing template. Sequencing was performed on peripheral blood mononuclear cells (PBMCs), taken when the disease was refractory, from a patient treated with antithyroid drugs. The receptors come from a female donor with Graves disease.

In the case of this clonotype: A much larger clone lies a single base off, so this may be a read error. The CDR3 ends on some other residue instead of the conserved phenylalanine or tryptophan, so this is likely a read error. The V gene is TRBV2, the J gene TRBJ2-7; D is undetermined. V was shortened by 4 bases and J by 7 bases, with 8 bases between the two germline ends. Germline CDR1 SNHLY, CDR2 FYNNEI. The CDR3 runs 11 residues. CDR3 protein: CASSGLGEQYL. CDR3 nucleotide sequence: TGTGCCAGCAGTGGGTTGGGGGAGCAGTACCTC.

Many counts were recorded for this clonotype. V and J are TRBV6-1 and TRBJ1-5; the D is unclear. The CDR3 contains 15 residues. Looked up from germline, CDR1 is MNHNS and CDR2 is SASEGT. The germline V and J ends were trimmed by 3 bases and 4 bases, with 13 bases remaining between them. CDR3 amino acids: CASSDPVPRNQPQHF. The CDR3 DNA is TGTGCCAGCAGTGACCCAGTCCCACGGAATCAGCCCCAGCATTTT.

In this sample, this clonotype turned up a few times. V is TRBV7-9 and J is TRBJ2-5, with 13 bases aligning to TRBD2. The CDR3 totals 18 residues. The germline gives CDR1 SEHNR, CDR2 FQNEAQ (reference sequence). V was clipped by 2 bases and J by 0 bases; unmatched bases: 6. The CDR3 sequence is CASSLLLGTSGNQETQYF. The DNA for the CDR3 is TGTGCCAGCAGCTTATTGTTGGGGACTAGCGGGAACCAAGAGACCCAGTACTTC. The full variable domain, rest sourced from reference TRBV7-9 and TRBJ2-5, is DTGVSQNPRHKITKRGQNVTFRCDPISEHNRLYWYRQTLGQGPEFLTYFQNEAQLEKSRLLSDRFSAERPKGSFSTLEIQRTEQGDSAMYLCASSLLLGTSGNQETQYFGPGTRLLVL.

Only a few counts were recorded for this clonotype. CDR3 DNA sequence: TGTGCCAGCAGCTCACAGGGGACGGACACCGGGGAGCTGTTTTTT. As protein: CASSSQGTDTGELFF. The chain links TRBV7-2 to TRBJ2-2; 7 nucleotides align to TRBD1. The germline gives CDR1 SGHTA, CDR2 FQGNSA. After removal of 4 bases from V and 3 bases from J, the junction contained 5 bases not matched to a gene. The CDR3 totals 15 residues. Using reference TRBV7-2 and TRBJ2-2 for the parts outside the CDR3, the full variable domain is GAGVSQSPSNKVTEKGKDVELRCDPISGHTALYWYRQSLGQGLEFLIYFQGNSAPDKSGLPSDRFSAERTGGSVSTLTIQRTQQEDSAVYLCASSSQGTDTGELFFGEGSRLTVL.

This chain links TRBV4-3 with TRBJ1-5; TRBD1 aligns across 12 bases. The V gene's germline CDR1 is LGHNA and CDR2 YSLEER. V lost 0 bases, J lost 6 bases, and 6 bases stayed unmatched. The CDR3 has 17 amino acids. The CDR3 DNA reads as TGCGCCAGCAGCCAAGAAAGGGGGACAGGGGGCGGTCAGCCCCAGCATTTT. This codes for CASSQERGTGGGQPQHF.

This clonotype was found many times. This rearrangement joins TRBV20-1 to TRBJ2-2, with D hard to call. With 5 bases removed from V and 3 bases from J, the gap between germline ends came to 13 bases. The germline V gene encodes CDR1 DFQATT and CDR2 SNEGSKA (reference sequence). CDR3 length: 14 amino acids. The CDR3 sequence is CSASKTQYTGELFF. The CDR3, as DNA: TGCAGTGCTTCGAAAACTCAGTACACCGGGGAGCTGTTTTTT.

The genes are TRBV4-3 and TRBJ2-7; TRBD2 matches 8 bases. CDR3 length equals 13 residues. Trimming took 4 bases from V and 6 from J; bases not matched to a gene: 5. The V gene's germline CDR1 is LGHNA and CDR2 YSLEER. Here the CDR3 reads CASSRAGVPEQYF. CDR3 DNA: TGCGCCAGCAGCCGAGCGGGAGTCCCCGAGCAGTACTTC.

This clonotype occurred many times. The chain uses TRBV11-2 and TRBJ1-2, with 12 bases that match TRBD1. Germline V CDR1 and CDR2: SGHAT, FQNNGV. The trim removed 4 bases at V and 8 bases at J, leaving 2 bases unmatched. The CDR3 sequence is 13 residues long. CDR3 loop: CASSYGTGGGYTF. The CDR3 DNA reads as TGTGCCAGCAGCTACGGGACAGGGGGCGGCTACACCTTC.

The count of this clonotype is one. The gene calls are TRBV6-2 or TRBV6-3 and TRBJ2-1; TRBD2 might be the D (5 bases). The V end was cut by 5 bases, the J end by 13 bases, with 18 bases between. In germline, CDR1 is MNHEY, CDR2 SVGEGT. The CDR3 runs 13 residues. CDR3 sequence (DNA): TGTGCCAGCAGTGAATCCCTCTCTAGCCAACAGTTCTTC. It yields the protein CASSESLSSQQFF.

This chain connects TRBV12-3 or TRBV12-4 to TRBJ2-5, with 10 bases lining up with TRBD2. V dropped 1 base and J dropped 4; count of bases not matched to a gene: 6. There are 16 residues in the CDR3. CDR3 DNA: TGTGCCAGCAGTTTAGGGACTAGCGGCCCTCCAGAGACCCAGTACTTC. Encoded protein: CASSLGTSGPPETQYF.

In this sample, this clonotype turned up many times. The rearrangement joins TRBV28 to TRBJ2-7; no reliable D call. CDR1 MDHEN and CDR2 SYDVKM come from the germline V gene. V dropped 7 bases and J dropped 7 bases, with 17 bases sitting between them. The CDR3 has 13 residues. The CDR3 region has the DNA TGTGCCAGCAACTCCGGGCCTTTCTGGGAGCAGTACTTC. This translates into CASNSGPFWEQYF.

This clonotype has ten or more counts. The chain has TRBV3-1 and TRBJ1-2; D possibly corresponds to TRBD1 (6 bases). Germline lookup yields CDR1 LGHDT and CDR2 YNNKEL (reference sequence). The CDR3 is made up of 16 amino acids. The ends were cut back, 4 bases at V and 2 bases at J, with 17 bases in the middle. The DNA of the CDR3 is TGTGCCAGCAGCCTATCATCAACAGGGCCCAACTATGGCTACACCTTC. Its translation is CASSLSSTGPNYGYTF.

This clonotype was observed a handful of times. A much more abundant neighbour one base away suggests this may be a read error. The V gene is TRBV30, the J gene TRBJ1-2; no firm D call. Trimming stripped 5 bases from V and 4 bases from J, with 17 bases between. Germline CDR1 GTSNPN, CDR2 SVGIG (reference sequence). The CDR3 totals 14 residues. DNA of the CDR3: TGTGCCTGGGTTAACGACGGGCCCGGCTATGGCTACACCTTC. The encoded protein is CAWVNDGPGYGYTF. Variable domain in full (rest from reference TRBV30 and TRBJ1-2): SQTIHQWPATLVQPVGSPLSLECTVEGTSNPNLYWYRQAAGRGLQLLFYSVGIGQISSEVPQNLSASRPQDRQFILSSKKLLLSDSGFYLCAWVNDGPGYGYTFGSGTRLTVV.

Details on this clonotype: A much more abundant neighbour one base away suggests this may be a read error. The chain links TRBV29-1 to TRBJ1-4; TRBD1 aligns across 8 bases. This CDR3 comprises 14 residues. Trimming cost V 4 bases and J 8 bases; bases outside gene matches: 9. Germline-derived CDR1 and CDR2 are SQVTM and ANQGSEA. The CDR3 sequence is CSVGTGRGREKLFF. DNA of the CDR3: TGCAGCGTTGGGACAGGGAGAGGAAGAGAAAAACTGTTTTTT.

The chain carries TRBV9 and TRBJ1-1; 7 bases match TRBD1. Germline values: CDR1 SGDLS, CDR2 YYNGEE. The CDR3 consists of 15 residues. V shed 0 bases, J shed 0 bases, and the junction held 2 bases outside the gene matches. CDR3 amino acids: CASSVGGTVNTEAFF. CDR3 nucleotides: TGTGCCAGCAGCGTAGGTGGGACAGTGAACACTGAAGCTTTCTTT.

This clonotype showed up just a few times. This chain joins TRBV20-1 and TRBJ1-2; D gene ambiguous. The length of the CDR3 is 13 residues. Germline CDR1 and CDR2: DFQATT and SNEGSKA (reference sequence). The V and J ends lost 3 bases and 4 bases respectively, with 12 bases between them. In nucleotides, the CDR3 is TGCAGTGCTAGGATTGCGAGAGGCTATGGCTACACCTTC. Translated, it gives CSARIARGYGYTF.

Comment on this clonotype: A junction end diverges from the germline sequence, so it may reflect a read error. The chain joins TRBV6-5 to TRBJ1-1; the D is unclear. CDR3 length: 14 amino acids. Per germline, CDR1 MNHEY and CDR2 SVGAGI. The CDR3 nucleotides are TGTGCCAGCAGTTACTCGGGTATGAACACTGAAGCTCTCTTT. It yields the protein CASSYSGMNTEALF.

This clonotype was observed at least ten times. The chain is built from TRBV11-2 and TRBJ1-1; D is uncertain. CDR3 length: 15 amino acids. Trimming cost V 0 bases and J 4 bases, with 12 bases left between them. The germline CDR1 and CDR2 sequences are SGHAT and FQNNGV. The chain's CDR3 is CASSLDQLRGTEAFF. DNA of the CDR3: TGTGCCAGCAGCTTAGATCAGTTGCGGGGCACTGAAGCTTTCTTT.

The rearrangement links TRBV4-3 to TRBJ2-7; D uncertain. The V and J ends lost 0 bases and 4 bases respectively, with 16 bases between them. The CDR3 covers 16 residues. Germline loops: CDR1 LGHNA, CDR2 YSLEER. The CDR3 nucleotides read TGCGCCAGCAGCCAAGAGGTAGGGCGTTCCCTATACGAGCAGTACTTC. It is translated as CASSQEVGRSLYEQYF.

This clonotype was found many times. The genes are TRBV12-3 or TRBV12-4 and TRBJ2-7, with 10 bases that match TRBD2. V dropped 7 bases and J dropped 6; count of bases not matched to a gene: 9. This CDR3 contains 14 residues. Here the CDR3 reads CASTALAGDFEQYF. DNA of the CDR3: TGTGCCAGCACTGCCCTAGCGGGAGATTTCGAGCAGTACTTC.